The 15 T cell receptor beta chains below were found in one sample sequenced in a study of control samples from healthy donors and cancer patients. Repertoires were generated with immunoSEQ multiplex PCR, while TCRdb's copy carries only in-frame clones and drops some. The sample lists about 140,000 clones, 91% seen once, with approximately 7% in the top ten. Sequenced sample: blood. Receptors were obtained from a man between 18 and 29 years old in good health.

In DNA form, the CDR3 reads TGTGCCAGCAGTTCGGGACTAGAGATCCCCTACGAGCAGTACTTC. Protein product: CASSSGLEIPYEQYF. V and J are TRBV6-2 or TRBV6-3 and TRBJ2-7, with 8 bases matching TRBD2. J gave up 2 bases and V 4 bases, and 7 bases lay outside the gene matches. The germline CDR1 and CDR2 sequences are MNHEY and SVGEGT. CDR3 length: 15 residues.

As DNA, the CDR3 is TGTGCCAGCAGTTACTCCGGGACAGGGGACTACGAGCAGTACTTC. This codes for CASSYSGTGDYEQYF. The chain links TRBV6-5 to TRBJ2-7; TRBD1 matches 10 bases. The CDR3 loop spans 15 amino acids. Looked up from germline, CDR1 is MNHEY and CDR2 is SVGAGI. J was trimmed by 3 bases and V by 0 bases; bases with no gene match: 2.

This clone was seen just once. The chain uses TRBV9 and TRBJ2-7; 7 positions agree with TRBD2. Per germline, CDR1 SGDLS and CDR2 YYNGEE. The CDR3 length is 17 residues. V shed 4 bases and J 2 bases; nucleotides not matched to a gene: 15. CDR3 nucleotides: TGTGCCAGCAGCCCTCCCCTCATGGGGGGGGTAGCCTACGAGCAGTACTTC. It encodes CASSPPLMGGVAYEQYF.

V is TRBV19 and J is TRBJ2-3; tentatively, D is TRBD1 (5 bases). CDR1 and CDR2 (germline): LNHDA, SQIVND (reference sequence). The CDR3 contains 12 residues. V was cut by 4 bases and J by 6 bases, with 8 bases left in between. In DNA, the CDR3 is TGTGCCAGTAGTACTCCAGGGGATACGCAGTATTTT. The encoded protein is CASSTPGDTQYF. Combining the CDR3 with reference TRBV19 and TRBJ2-3 gives the whole variable domain DGGITQSPKYLFRKEGQNVTLSCEQNLNHDAMYWYRQDPGQGLRLIYYSQIVNDFQKGDIAEGYSVSREKKESFPLTVTSAQKNPTAFYLCASSTPGDTQYFGPGTRLTVL.

The chain couples TRBV7-9 to TRBJ1-4, with a weak D call TRBD1 (6 bases). Germline CDR1 SEHNR, CDR2 FQNEAQ (reference sequence). Trimming shortened V by 5 bases and J by 7 bases, and 11 bases separated the two germline ends. CDR3 length: 13 residues. The CDR3 DNA reads TGTGCCAGCAGCCGGGGGCATAGTGAAAAACTGTTTTTT. It translates to CASSRGHSEKLFF. Based on the CDR3 plus reference TRBV7-9 and TRBJ1-4, the full variable domain is DTGVSQNPRHKITKRGQNVTFRCDPISEHNRLYWYRQTLGQGPEFLTYFQNEAQLEKSRLLSDRFSAERPKGSFSTLEIQRTEQGDSAMYLCASSRGHSEKLFFGSGTQLSVL.

A word on this clone: The same CDR3 also results from other DNA sequences found in this sample. The V and J genes are TRBV28 and TRBJ2-7; 7 nucleotides line up with TRBD2. The CDR3 runs to 13 residues. V shed 3 bases, J shed 3 bases, and the junction held 2 bases outside the gene matches. Per germline, CDR1 MDHEN and CDR2 SYDVKM. CDR3 nucleotide sequence: TGTGCCAGCAGTTTCGGGGGGAGCTACGAGCAGTACTTC. Protein sequence: CASSFGGSYEQYF.

The genes are TRBV7-6 and TRBJ2-5; 11 bases agree with TRBD2. Trimming at V came to 3 bases and at J to 5 bases, leaving 8 bases not matched to a gene. Germline CDR1 and CDR2: SGHVS and FNYEAQ. The CDR3 spans 16 residues. The CDR3 region is CASSFVLAGAGETQYF. The CDR3 bases are TGTGCCAGCAGCTTCGTACTAGCGGGGGCCGGGGAGACCCAGTACTTC.

The chain uses TRBV2 and TRBJ2-7, with D perhaps matching TRBD2 (5 bases). The J call is uncertain, as TRBJ2-1 better fits the DNA end. Germline CDR1 SNHLY, CDR2 FYNNEI. The CDR3 loop spans 14 amino acids. CDR3 loop: CASRSGSSYNEQFF. The CDR3 nucleotides are TGTGCCAGCAGGAGCGGTAGCTCCTACAATGAGCAGTTCTTC.

The rearrangement links TRBV27 to TRBJ2-7; D perhaps matches TRBD1 (6 bases). Trimming removed 9 bases at V and 3 bases at J, with 12 bases between. The germline gives CDR1 MNHEY, CDR2 SMNVEV (reference sequence). The CDR3 contains 12 residues. The CDR3 sequence: CASRDIGYEQYF. Written as DNA, the CDR3 is TGTGCCAGTCGGGACATCGGCTACGAGCAGTACTTC.

Here the CDR3 reads CASSSQAYNSPLHF. Written as DNA, the CDR3 is TGTGCCAGCAGCTCACAGGCCTATAATTCACCCCTCCACTTT. This chain joins TRBV7-9 and TRBJ1-6; possibly TRBD1 for D (5 bases). This CDR3 comprises 14 residues. With 4 bases removed from V and 2 bases from J, the gap between germline ends came to 6 bases. The germline V gene encodes CDR1 SEHNR and CDR2 FQNEAQ (reference sequence).

The gene calls are TRBV25-1 and TRBJ1-6; D is unresolved. CDR3 length: 17 residues. CDR1 is MGHDK and CDR2 is SYGVNS in the germline V gene. Between the trimmed V and J ends, which lost 4 bases and 8 bases, there was a span of 21 bases. As DNA, the CDR3 is TGTGCCAGCAGTGGTCCGAATCGAGTTGGGAGTGATTCACCCCTCCACTTT. Amino acids: CASSGPNRVGSDSPLHF.

This rearrangement joins TRBV7-9 to TRBJ1-4; D may be TRBD1 (6 bases). This CDR3 is built from 14 residues. V lost 3 bases, J lost 8 bases, and 13 bases lay in between. The germline CDR1 and CDR2 sequences are SEHNR and FQNEAQ (reference sequence). CDR3 loop: CASSFDRIDEKLFF. In DNA form, the CDR3 reads TGTGCCAGCAGCTTTGACAGGATCGACGAAAAACTGTTTTTT.

The rearrangement uses TRBV6-5 and TRBJ1-4; TRBD1 might be the D (5 bases). CDR1 MNHEY and CDR2 SVGAGI come from the germline V gene. The ends were cut back, 8 bases at V and 7 bases at J, with 20 bases in the middle. CDR3 length equals 15 residues. The CDR3 coding sequence is TGTGCCAGCGGAGGCGGCAGGGAATATGGTGAAAAACTGTTTTTT. Translating it yields CASGGGREYGEKLFF.

CDR3 nucleotides: TGCGCCAGCAGTTGGCTTCCGACAGGGATGAACAATGAGCAGTTCTTC. Amino acids: CASSWLPTGMNNEQFF. The J gene is TRBJ2-1, the V gene TRBV5-1, with TRBD1 matching over 7 bases. V gave up 5 bases and J gave up 5 bases; unmatched junction bases: 13. Germline V gene data show CDR1 as SGHRS and CDR2 as YFSETQ. CDR3 size: 16 residues.

The chain combines TRBV6-5 with TRBJ1-2; no firm D call. The V end was cut by 0 bases, the J end by 6 bases, with 11 bases between. In germline, CDR1 is MNHEY, CDR2 SVGAGI. This CDR3 has 14 amino acids. The CDR3: CASSYSPRGNGYTF. The CDR3 nucleotides are TGTGCCAGCAGTTACTCACCGCGGGGTAATGGCTACACCTTC.